This T cell receptor (beta chain) appears in the sequencing data of a study of cytomegalovirus exposure and HLA in healthy donors (dated by TCRdb to 2016 to 2017). About the investigation overall: According to an earlier analysis of 550 to 750 of the donors, about 170 million T cells yielded 117 million unique TCR beta sequences and 276 Gb of sequence data. An early release that covered about 600 HLA-typed donors contained approximately 300 gigabases of sequencing data and 80 million or so unique TCR sequences. The genetic ancestry cluster associated with self-reported Caucasian donors included 80% to 90% of the approximately 410 genotyped donors. The study aimed to test whether cataloging public T cell receptors could reveal signatures of past pathogen exposure. Using immunosequencing, the study profiled T cell repertoires from about 650 subjects and related those repertoires to cytomegalovirus serostatus. Besides the first cohort of 500 to 700 subjects, a separate validation cohort made up of 120 or so different subjects was used. High-throughput TCR immunosequencing, statistical association of individual TCRs with disease status, and machine learning were combined to predict cytomegalovirus infection status. In a later analysis, previously published TCR beta repertoires from 600 to 850 donors were re-analyzed and high-resolution HLA genotyping was added so that TCR occurrence patterns could be studied. Rather than drawing on any new phenotypic data, the later analysis identified candidate immune exposures from TCR beta sequences and the way those sequences occurred across donors. To decide whether each TCR beta V gene segment behaved as functional or pseudogenic, an earlier analysis of some 540 of the donors relied on high-throughput TCR beta sequencing. Alongside the repertoire data, information on donor age, sex, ethnicity and CMV serostatus was compiled. In a later genetic analysis, genome-wide SNP genotypes for 398 of the 666 donors were used, and that subset was treated as a discovery cohort. Every repertoire in the discovery cohort had been generated on one and the same sequencing platform. HLA typing included class I and class II loci at four-digit resolution. Typing coverage varied by locus: roughly 629-630 donors for A, B, C, DRB1 and DQB1; some 520 for DQA1; 606 for DPA1; approximately 470 for DPB1. A few DR-DQ haplotypes were handled as single units for association and clustering because linkage in the cohort was strong. Across around 400 genotyped donors of the cohort, an average of 235,054 unique TCR beta nucleotide sequences per donor were sequenced, and roughly 18% of those sequences were non-productive.

The cohort consisted of some 670 healthy bone marrow donors. All cohort members were sampled while nominally healthy, although unrecorded immune exposures were likely present. The donor was CMV seropositive and belonged to the group of a few hundred seropositive cohort members. Each donor provided a peripheral blood sample, and peripheral blood mononuclear cells were used for TCR beta sequencing. The Qiagen DNeasy Blood Extraction Kit was used to extract genomic DNA from the blood cell samples. Concerning this clone: Its binding antigen is unknown. No base quality values were provided; no much bigger clone lies one nucleotide off.

The library was produced with the immunoSEQ multiplex PCR assay. A mixture of 60 forward primers for TCR Vbeta segments and 13 reverse primers for TCR Jbeta segments was used in the multiplex PCR. Amplification of the CDR3 region of rearranged TCR beta genes was performed with a multiplex PCR assay on genomic DNA. The amplified TCR beta libraries were sequenced on the Illumina HiSeq System as 87-base-pair reads. The published analysis was carried out like this. A later analysis counted 75 million to 100 million unique TCR beta chains across the 600 to 850 repertoires, and roughly 9.9 million of these chains were shared by at least two donors. A nearest-neighbor algorithm error-corrected the raw reads and collapsed the reads into unique sequences, merging closely related sequences to remove PCR and sequencing errors. Alignment of CDR3 sequences to IMGT reference sequences was used to assign V, D and J gene segments. Each retained sequence needed at least a six-nucleotide match to both a V gene segment and a J gene segment. Rearrangements were called productive when the CDR3 lacked stop codons and stayed in frame with V and J; all others were non-productive. Following IMGT convention, CDR3 was defined as the stretch from the second conserved V-encoded cysteine up to the conserved J-encoded phenylalanine. The earlier analysis of 587 of the donors excluded any sequence lacking an unambiguous match to a single V gene segment. An earlier analysis of a few hundred of the donors classified V segments as functional when productive rearrangements were above 56.7% and as segregating when the standard deviation between donors was above 5%. To diagnose cytomegalovirus status from the catalog of TCR beta chain sequences, a statistical classification framework was built. A later analysis assigned V and J genes by comparing TCR nucleotide sequences with IMGT/GENE-DB human TR gene sequences. In a later analysis, CDR3 sequences and most-parsimonious VDJ recombination scenarios were assigned using the TCRdist pipeline. In a later analysis, every TCR beta chain was defined by the combination of its CDR3 amino acid sequence and its V-gene family, and reads without a unique V-gene family were dropped. A later analysis removed several hundred highly shared, low-generation-probability nucleotide sequences to deal with suspected cross-contamination and a sequencing artifact. A later analysis calculated a clonal expansion index for each public chain from normalized within-repertoire ranks of inferred template counts. Generation probabilities in a later analysis came from a VDJ recombination model fitted to out-of-frame rearrangements, and those results were checked against IGoR. A later analysis scored TCR-TCR, TCR-HLA and TCR-CMV co-occurrence with hypergeometric tests, applying a repertoire-size bias correction to TCR pairs. A later analysis estimated false discovery rates by permuting HLA or CMV assignments 20 times. A later analysis grouped co-occurring TCRs with DBSCAN, adding TCRdist sequence similarity when clustering within HLA-allele-positive subsets. Repertoires with fewer than 30,000 or more than 120,000 public chains, plus five repertoires with anomalous nucleotide sharing, were excluded from co-occurrence clustering. TCRdb mirrors the immuneACCESS table, restricted to in-frame sequences. Some clones are absent from its copies; in checked studies, under half trace to an unresolved V gene, and the reason for the others is unknown. V and J calls and clone size come straight from that table; D and trimming were deduced from the DNA. A total of under 150,000 clones appear in this sample, more than 70% of them only once. The ten most abundant clones make up under 7% of the sample.

CDR1 and CDR2 were assigned from the germline V gene as SNHLY and FYNNEI. After removal of 8 bases from V and 4 bases from J, the junction retains 10 bases not matched to a gene. Including cysteine and phenylalanine, the CDR3 has 15 amino acids. Only the CDR3 region is kept as DNA, spanning 45 bases read in frame from base 1. Beyond this particular receptor, the publication reports: The presence/absence analyses assumed that sequencing depth was roughly uniform across donors, and that assumption may not be true. Some IMGT-functional V segments, including TRBV6-2 and TRBV6-3, could not be told apart with the 87-base-pair reads, so those segments were excluded. In a later analysis, HLA-associated TCR beta chains were found to be more clonally expanded and to have lower generation probabilities than equally common non-associated chains. In a later analysis, TCR association rates were found to vary across HLA loci, with the most associated TCRs seen for DRB1 alleles and the fewest for HLA-C alleles. The sequencing pipeline was judged likely to have produced a cluster of highly shared sequence variants as a technical artifact. Most TCR sequences were seen in very few donors, while some public TCRs were found in many individuals. Broadly in line with IMGT annotations, most TCR beta V segments showed up in productive rearrangements about 87% or about 30% of the time in an earlier analysis of 450 to 750 of the donors. Because counts were too low, around 18 rarely observed V segments, including chromosome 9 orphons, were left out of the earlier analysis of approximately 580 of the donors. The study gave a list of 150 to 200 TCR beta chains associated with cytomegalovirus. Most CMV-associated TCR beta chains appeared to be HLA-restricted in a later analysis, and the HLA associations seemed to be driven largely by CMV exposure. Several of the top co-occurrence clusters appeared to be linked to parvovirus B19, influenza, CMV and Epstein-Barr virus, according to a later analysis. In vitro tests confirmed that three of the cytomegalovirus-associated TCR beta chains recognize cytomegalovirus antigens. Linkage disequilibrium might explain the correlated functional status among segregating V segments, but an unknown experimental factor could not be ruled out. In both the original and validation cohorts, the classifier was reported to diagnose cytomegalovirus status with high specificity and sensitivity. A further reported finding was that TCR beta sequences accurately predicted the HLA-A and HLA-B alleles for most subjects in the first cohort. HLA typing was unavailable for some donors at each locus, so association tests used only the typed subset. According to a later genetic analysis, donors in an Asian-associated ancestry cluster had fewer N-insertions in productive TCRs than the approximately 650-donor mean. This cohort had only TCR beta chains sequenced, and the lack of alpha or paired-chain data limited which features could be detected. In a later analysis, around 17,000 TCR beta sequences were associated with specific HLA alleles at a false discovery rate of 0.05. The only immune exposure information available for the cohort was CMV serostatus. Strong co-occurrence of HLA alleles, especially DR and DQ, made assigning TCR associations to individual alleles difficult. A later genetic analysis associated a missense DCLRE1C variant with V-gene and J-gene trimming of TCR beta chains, and an independent cohort replicated the association. The authors suggested that the approach could potentially be generalized to other disease states and immunological phenotypes.

This TCR derives from a woman under 40 in good health and CMV-seropositive. The sequencing input was PBMCs. The chain couples TRBV2 to TRBJ1-4; 7 bases in between match TRBD1. The CDR3 in this case is CASSPGGTFNEKLFF. The DNA sequence reads TGTGCCAGCTCCCCAGGGGGGACCTTTAATGAAAAACTGTTTTTT.